This T cell receptor (beta chain) was captured in a study of shared T cell receptors in the human thymus. Looked up from germline, CDR1 is LNHDA and CDR2 is SQIVND (reference sequence). The CDR3 totals 12 residues. Trimming shortened V by 7 bases and J by 3 bases, and 9 bases separated the two germline ends. Using immunoSEQ multiplex PCR, the repertoire was profiled, and TCRdb retains in-frame clones only, with some absent. The sample records around 730,000 clones, 70% to 90% being singletons. This sample also belongs to another study, concerning human thymus T cells.

The V gene is TRBV19, the J gene TRBJ1-1; D might be TRBD1 (5 bases). The TCR sequence derives from a girl under three years old with a congenital heart defect. The sequencing sample was made of thymocytes. For the CDR3, the DNA is TGTGCCAGTAATTTGGGGCACACTGAAGCTTTCTTT. Protein product: CASNLGHTEAFF. The complete variable domain, with remaining parts taken from reference TRBV19 and TRBJ1-1, reads DGGITQSPKYLFRKEGQNVTLSCEQNLNHDAMYWYRQDPGQGLRLIYYSQIVNDFQKGDIAEGYSVSREKKESFPLTVTSAQKNPTAFYLCASNLGHTEAFFGQGTRLTVV.